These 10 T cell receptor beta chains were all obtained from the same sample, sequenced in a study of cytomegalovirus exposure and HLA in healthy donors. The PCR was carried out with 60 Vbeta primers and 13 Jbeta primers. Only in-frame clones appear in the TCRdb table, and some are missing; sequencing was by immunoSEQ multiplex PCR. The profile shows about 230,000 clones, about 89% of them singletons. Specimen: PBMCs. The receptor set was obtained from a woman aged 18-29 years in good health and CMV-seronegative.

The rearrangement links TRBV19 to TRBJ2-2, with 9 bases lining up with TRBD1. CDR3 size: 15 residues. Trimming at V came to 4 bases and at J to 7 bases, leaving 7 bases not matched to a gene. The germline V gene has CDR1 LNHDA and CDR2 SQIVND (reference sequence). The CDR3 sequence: CASSTKQGAGGELFF. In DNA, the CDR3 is TGTGCCAGTAGTACGAAACAGGGGGCAGGCGGGGAGCTGTTTTTT.

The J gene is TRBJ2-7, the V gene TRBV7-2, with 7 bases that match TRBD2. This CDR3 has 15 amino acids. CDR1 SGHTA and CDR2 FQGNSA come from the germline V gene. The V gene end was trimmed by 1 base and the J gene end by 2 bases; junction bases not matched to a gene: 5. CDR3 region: CASSLDRGGTYEQYF. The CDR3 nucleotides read TGTGCCAGCAGCTTAGATCGCGGGGGAACCTACGAGCAGTACTTC.

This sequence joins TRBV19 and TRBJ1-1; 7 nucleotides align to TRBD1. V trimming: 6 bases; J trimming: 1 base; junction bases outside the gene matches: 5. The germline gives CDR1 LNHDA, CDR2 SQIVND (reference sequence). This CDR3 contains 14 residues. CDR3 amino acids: CASRETGRNTEAFF. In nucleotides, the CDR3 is TGTGCCAGTAGAGAGACAGGGAGGAACACTGAAGCTTTCTTT.

CDR3 amino acids: CASRDRGHKTGELFF. Here the CDR3 DNA reads TGTGCCAGCAGGGACAGGGGGCATAAGACCGGGGAGCTGTTTTTT. The J gene is TRBJ2-2, the V gene TRBV7-8; 11 bases match TRBD1. The J segment lost 5 bases and the V segment lost 6 bases, leaving 5 bases of the junction unmatched. Germline CDR1 and CDR2: SGHVS and FQNEAQ. CDR3 size: 15 residues.

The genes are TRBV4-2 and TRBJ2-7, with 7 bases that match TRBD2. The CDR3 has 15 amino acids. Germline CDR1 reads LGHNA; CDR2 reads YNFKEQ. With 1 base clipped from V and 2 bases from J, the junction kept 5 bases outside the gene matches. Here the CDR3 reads CASSQGGGYTYEQYF. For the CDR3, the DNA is TGTGCCAGCAGCCAAGGGGGGGGGTACACCTACGAGCAGTACTTC.

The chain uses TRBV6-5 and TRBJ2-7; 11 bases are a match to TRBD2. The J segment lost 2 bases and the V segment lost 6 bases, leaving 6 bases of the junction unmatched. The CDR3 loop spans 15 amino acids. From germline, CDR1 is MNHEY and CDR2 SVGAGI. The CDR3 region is CASRLFSGGAYEQYF. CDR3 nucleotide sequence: TGTGCCAGCAGGCTATTTAGCGGGGGGGCCTACGAGCAGTACTTC.

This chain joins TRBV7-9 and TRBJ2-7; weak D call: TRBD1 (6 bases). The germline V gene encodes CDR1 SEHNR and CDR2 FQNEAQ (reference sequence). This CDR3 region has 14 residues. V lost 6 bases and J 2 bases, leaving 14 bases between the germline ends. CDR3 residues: CASRVGGGPYEQYF. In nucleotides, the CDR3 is TGTGCCAGCAGGGTGGGTGGGGGCCCCTACGAGCAGTACTTC. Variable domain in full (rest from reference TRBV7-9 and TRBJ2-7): DTGVSQNPRHKITKRGQNVTFRCDPISEHNRLYWYRQTLGQGPEFLTYFQNEAQLEKSRLLSDRFSAERPKGSFSTLEIQRTEQGDSAMYLCASRVGGGPYEQYFGPGTRLTVT.

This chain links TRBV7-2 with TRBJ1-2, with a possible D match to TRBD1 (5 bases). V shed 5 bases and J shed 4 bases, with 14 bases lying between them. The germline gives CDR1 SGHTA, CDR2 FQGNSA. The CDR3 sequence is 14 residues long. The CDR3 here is CASSPRADAYGYTF. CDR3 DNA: TGTGCCAGCAGCCCCAGGGCAGACGCCTATGGCTACACCTTC.

CDR3 protein: CASSSEAYRQETQYF. In nucleotides, the CDR3 is TGTGCCAGCAGCTCCGAGGCATATAGGCAAGAGACCCAGTACTTC. This rearrangement joins TRBV7-2 to TRBJ2-5; D remains ambiguous. V dropped 4 bases and J dropped 2 bases, with 14 bases sitting between them. There are 15 residues in the CDR3. Per the germline V gene, CDR1 is SGHTA and CDR2 is FQGNSA.

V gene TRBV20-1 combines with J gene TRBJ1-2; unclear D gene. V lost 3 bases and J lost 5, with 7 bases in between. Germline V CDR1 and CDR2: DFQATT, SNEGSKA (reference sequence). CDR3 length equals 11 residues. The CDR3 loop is CSASFSYGYTF. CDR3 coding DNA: TGCAGTGCTAGTTTTAGTTATGGCTACACCTTC.